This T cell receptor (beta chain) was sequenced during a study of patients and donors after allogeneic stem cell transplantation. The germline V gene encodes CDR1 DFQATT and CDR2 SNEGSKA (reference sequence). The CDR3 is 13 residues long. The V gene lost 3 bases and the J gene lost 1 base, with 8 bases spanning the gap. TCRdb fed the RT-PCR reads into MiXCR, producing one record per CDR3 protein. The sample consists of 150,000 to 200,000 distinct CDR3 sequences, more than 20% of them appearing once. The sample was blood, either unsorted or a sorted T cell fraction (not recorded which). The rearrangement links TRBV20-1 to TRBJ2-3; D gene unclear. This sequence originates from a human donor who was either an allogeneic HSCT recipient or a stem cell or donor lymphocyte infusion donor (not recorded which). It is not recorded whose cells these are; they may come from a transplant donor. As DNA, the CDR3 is TGCAGTGCTAGTAATAGGGGCACAGATACGCAGTATTTT. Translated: CSASNRGTDTQYF.